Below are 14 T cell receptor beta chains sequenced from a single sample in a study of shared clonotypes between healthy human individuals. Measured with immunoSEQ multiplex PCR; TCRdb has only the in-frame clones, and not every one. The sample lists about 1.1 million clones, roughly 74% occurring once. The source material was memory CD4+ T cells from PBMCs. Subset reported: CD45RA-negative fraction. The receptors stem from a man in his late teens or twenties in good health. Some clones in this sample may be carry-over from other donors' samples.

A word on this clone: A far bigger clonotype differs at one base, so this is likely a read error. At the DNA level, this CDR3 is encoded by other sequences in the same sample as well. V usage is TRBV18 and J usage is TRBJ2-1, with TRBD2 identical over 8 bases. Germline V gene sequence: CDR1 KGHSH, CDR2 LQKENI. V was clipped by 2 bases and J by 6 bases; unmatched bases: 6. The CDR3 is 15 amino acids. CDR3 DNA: TGTGCCAGCTCACCAACCAGCGGGGGTGCCAATGAGCAGTTCTTC. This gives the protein CASSPTSGGANEQFF.

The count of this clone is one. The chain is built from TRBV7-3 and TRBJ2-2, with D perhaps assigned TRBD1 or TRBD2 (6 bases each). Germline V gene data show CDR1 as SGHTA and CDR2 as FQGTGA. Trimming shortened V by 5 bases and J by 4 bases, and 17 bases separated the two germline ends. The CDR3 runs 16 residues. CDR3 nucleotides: TGTGCCAGCAGCCCCACCGGGGGCCAACCCACCGGGGAGCTGTTTTTT. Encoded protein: CASSPTGGQPTGELFF.

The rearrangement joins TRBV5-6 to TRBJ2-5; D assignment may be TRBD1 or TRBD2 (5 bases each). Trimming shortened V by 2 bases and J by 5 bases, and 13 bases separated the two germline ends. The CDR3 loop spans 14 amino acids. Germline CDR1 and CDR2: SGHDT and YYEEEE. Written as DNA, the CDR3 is TGTGCCAGCAGCTTATCAAGGGACGGGGAGACCCAGTACTTC. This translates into CASSLSRDGETQYF.

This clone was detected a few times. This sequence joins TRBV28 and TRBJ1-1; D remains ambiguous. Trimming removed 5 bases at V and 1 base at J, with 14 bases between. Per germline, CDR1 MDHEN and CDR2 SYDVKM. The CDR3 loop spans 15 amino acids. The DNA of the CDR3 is TGTGCCAGCAGTCCAAACCTTCCCAAGAACACTGAAGCTTTCTTT. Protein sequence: CASSPNLPKNTEAFF.

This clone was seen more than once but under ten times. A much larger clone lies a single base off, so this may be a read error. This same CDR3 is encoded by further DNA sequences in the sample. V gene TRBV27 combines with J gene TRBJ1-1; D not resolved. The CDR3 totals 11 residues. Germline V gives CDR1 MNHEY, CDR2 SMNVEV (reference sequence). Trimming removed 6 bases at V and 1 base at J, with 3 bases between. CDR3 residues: CASRRNTEAFF. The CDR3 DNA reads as TGTGCCAGCAGACGGAACACTGAAGCTTTCTTT.

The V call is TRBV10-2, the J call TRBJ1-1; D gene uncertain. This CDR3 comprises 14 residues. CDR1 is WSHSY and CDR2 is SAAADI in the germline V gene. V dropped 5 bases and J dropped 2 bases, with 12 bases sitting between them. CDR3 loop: CASSSGLANTEAFF. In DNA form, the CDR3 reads TGCGCCAGCAGTAGTGGACTGGCCAACACTGAAGCTTTCTTT.

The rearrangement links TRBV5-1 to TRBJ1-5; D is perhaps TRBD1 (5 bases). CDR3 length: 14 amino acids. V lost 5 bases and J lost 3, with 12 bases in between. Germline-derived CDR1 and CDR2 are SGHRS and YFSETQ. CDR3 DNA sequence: TGCGCCAGCAGTCCTGACAGTGCCAATCAGCCCCAGCATTTT. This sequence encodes CASSPDSANQPQHF.

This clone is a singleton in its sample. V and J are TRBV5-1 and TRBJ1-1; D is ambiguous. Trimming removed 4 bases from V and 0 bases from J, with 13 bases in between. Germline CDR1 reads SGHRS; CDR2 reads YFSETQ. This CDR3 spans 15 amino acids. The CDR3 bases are TGCGCCAGCAGCCCAGATAAGGTTTTGAACACTGAAGCTTTCTTT. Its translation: CASSPDKVLNTEAFF.

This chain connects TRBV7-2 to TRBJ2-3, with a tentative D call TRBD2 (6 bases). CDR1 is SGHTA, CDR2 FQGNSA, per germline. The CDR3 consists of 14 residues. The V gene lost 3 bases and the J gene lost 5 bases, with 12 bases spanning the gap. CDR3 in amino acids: CASSFTGVRDTQYF. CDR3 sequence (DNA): TGTGCCAGCAGCTTTACGGGAGTTAGAGATACGCAGTATTTT.

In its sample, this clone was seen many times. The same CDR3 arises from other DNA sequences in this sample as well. The CDR3 here is CATSRDSLYGYTF. CDR3 sequence (DNA): TGTGCCACCAGCCGGGACAGTCTCTATGGCTACACCTTC. The chain is built from TRBV15 and TRBJ1-2; the match to TRBD1 covers 7 bases. With 5 bases clipped from V and 4 bases from J, the junction kept 4 bases outside the gene matches. CDR3 length equals 13 residues. Per the germline V gene, CDR1 is LNHNV and CDR2 is YYDKDF (reference sequence). The entire variable domain, with the rest obtained from reference TRBV15 and TRBJ1-2, is as follows: DAMVIQNPRYQVTQFGKPVTLSCSQTLNHNVMYWYQQKSSQAPKLLFHYYDKDFNNEADTPDNFQSRRPNTSFCFLDIRSPGLGDTAMYLCATSRDSLYGYTFGSGTRLTVV.

CDR3 bases: TGCGCCAGCAGTCCCAGGGGACTAGCGGGAGCTGGGGAGCTGTTTTTT. It specifies CASSPRGLAGAGELFF. The chain is built from TRBV5-1 and TRBJ2-2; 14 nucleotides align to TRBD2. Germline V gene sequence: CDR1 SGHRS, CDR2 YFSETQ. The V gene end was trimmed by 5 bases and the J gene end by 8 bases; junction bases not matched to a gene: 8. This CDR3 region has 16 residues.

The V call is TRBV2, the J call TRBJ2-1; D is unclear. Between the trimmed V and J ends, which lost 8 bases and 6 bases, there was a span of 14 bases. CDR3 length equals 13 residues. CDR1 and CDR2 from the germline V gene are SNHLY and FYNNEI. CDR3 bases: TGTGCCAGCCAACCCGACGGTGTCAATGAGCAGTTCTTC. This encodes CASQPDGVNEQFF.

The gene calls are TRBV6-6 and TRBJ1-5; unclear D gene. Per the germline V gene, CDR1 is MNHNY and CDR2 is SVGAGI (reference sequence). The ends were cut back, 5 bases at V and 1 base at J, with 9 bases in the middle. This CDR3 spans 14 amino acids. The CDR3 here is CASSPRGSNQPQHF. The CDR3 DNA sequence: TGTGCCAGCAGTCCTCGGGGAAGCAATCAGCCCCAGCATTTT.

In nucleotides, the CDR3 is TGCAGCGTTGCCTGGGGGACAGTGAAGAATGAGCAGTTCTTC. Its translation: CSVAWGTVKNEQFF. V is TRBV29-1 and J is TRBJ2-1; 7 bases map to TRBD1. Germline CDR1 SQVTM, CDR2 ANQGSEA. Trimming at V came to 4 bases and at J to 7 bases, leaving 10 bases not matched to a gene. This CDR3 comprises 14 residues.